Below are 2 T cell receptor beta chains sequenced from a single sample in a study of tumor and adjacent non-tumor tissue in lung cancer. Three rounds of nested PCR, following a modified ARM-PCR protocol, produced the TCRbeta library. TCRdb redid the calling of the multiplex PCR reads with MiXCR, one entry per CDR3 protein. There are about 75,000 distinct CDR3 sequences in the sample; roughly 75% occur only once, and around a quarter lies in the top ten. The template was RNA from unsorted bulk tissue. Distant lung tissue was collected more than 3 cm away from the tumor edge. The sample comprised distant non-tumor lung tissue. The receptors originated from a woman in her fifties or sixties with non-small cell lung cancer.

The sample holds a few counts of this clonotype. At one boundary the junction diverges from the germline segment, which might be a read error. CDR3 coding DNA: TGTGCCTGCAGCAACGTTCAGGGGATCTCCTACAATGAGCAGTTCTTC. Translated, it gives CACSNVQGISYNEQFF. The V and J genes are TRBV12-3 or TRBV12-4 and TRBJ2-1; TRBD1 is a possible D gene (6 bases). The CDR3 extends over 16 amino acids.

A note on this clonotype: The CDR3 ends on some other residue instead of the conserved phenylalanine or tryptophan, so this is likely a read error. This chain links TRBV11-3 with TRBJ2-5, with TRBD1 identical over 7 bases. Germline CDR1 and CDR2: SGHNT and YENEEA. This CDR3 has 15 amino acids. CDR3 sequence: CARSSSRTGDRTQYL. The CDR3 coding sequence is TGTGCCAGGAGCTCGTCCAGGACAGGCGATAGGACCCAGTACTTG.